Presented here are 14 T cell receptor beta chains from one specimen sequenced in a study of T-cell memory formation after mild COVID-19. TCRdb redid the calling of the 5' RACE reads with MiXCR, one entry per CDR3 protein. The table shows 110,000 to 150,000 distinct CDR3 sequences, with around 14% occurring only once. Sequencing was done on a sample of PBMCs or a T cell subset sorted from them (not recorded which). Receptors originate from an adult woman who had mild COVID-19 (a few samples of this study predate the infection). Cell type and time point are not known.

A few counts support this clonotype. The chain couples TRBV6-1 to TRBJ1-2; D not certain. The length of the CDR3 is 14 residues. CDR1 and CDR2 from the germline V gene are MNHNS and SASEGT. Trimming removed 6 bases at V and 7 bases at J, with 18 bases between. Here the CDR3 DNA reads TGTGCCAGCAGACTTACATGGACGGTATTTGGCTACACCTTC. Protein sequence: CASRLTWTVFGYTF.

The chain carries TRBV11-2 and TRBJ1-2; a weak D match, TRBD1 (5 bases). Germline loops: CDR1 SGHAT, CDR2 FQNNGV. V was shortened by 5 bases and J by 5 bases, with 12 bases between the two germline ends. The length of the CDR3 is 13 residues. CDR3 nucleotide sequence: TGTGCCAGCAGCCCAGACAGTTTATATGGCTACACCTTC. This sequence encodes CASSPDSLYGYTF.

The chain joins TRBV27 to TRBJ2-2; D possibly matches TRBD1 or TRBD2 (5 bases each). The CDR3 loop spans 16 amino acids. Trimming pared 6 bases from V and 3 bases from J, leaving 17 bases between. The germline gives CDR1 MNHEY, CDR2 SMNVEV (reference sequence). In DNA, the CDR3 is TGTGCCAGCAGCGACCGGGACGGCGGCGACACCGGGGAGCTGTTTTTT. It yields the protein CASSDRDGGDTGELFF.

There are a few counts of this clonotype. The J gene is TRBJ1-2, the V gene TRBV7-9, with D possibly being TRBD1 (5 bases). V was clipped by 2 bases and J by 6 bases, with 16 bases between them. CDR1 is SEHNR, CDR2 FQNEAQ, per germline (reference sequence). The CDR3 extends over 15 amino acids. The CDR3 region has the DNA TGTGCCAGCAGCTTACAGGGAAGTTCGGAAAATGGCTACACCTTC. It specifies CASSLQGSSENGYTF. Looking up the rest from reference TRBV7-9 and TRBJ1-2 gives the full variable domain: DTGVSQNPRHKITKRGQNVTFRCDPISEHNRLYWYRQTLGQGPEFLTYFQNEAQLEKSRLLSDRFSAERPKGSFSTLEIQRTEQGDSAMYLCASSLQGSSENGYTFGSGTRLTVV.

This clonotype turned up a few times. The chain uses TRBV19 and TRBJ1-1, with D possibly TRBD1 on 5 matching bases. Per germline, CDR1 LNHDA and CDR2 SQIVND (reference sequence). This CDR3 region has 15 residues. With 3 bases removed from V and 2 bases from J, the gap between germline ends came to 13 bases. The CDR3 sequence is CASSIFGGTNTEAFF. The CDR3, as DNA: TGTGCCAGTAGTATTTTCGGGGGAACAAACACTGAAGCTTTCTTT.

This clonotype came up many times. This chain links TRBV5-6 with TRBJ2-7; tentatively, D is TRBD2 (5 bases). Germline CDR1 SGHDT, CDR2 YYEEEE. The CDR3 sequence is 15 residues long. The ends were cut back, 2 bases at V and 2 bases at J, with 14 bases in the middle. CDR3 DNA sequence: TGTGCCAGCAGCTTCGGGAACAGCGCGGCCTACGAGCAGTACTTC. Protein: CASSFGNSAAYEQYF. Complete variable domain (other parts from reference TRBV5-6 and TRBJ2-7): DAGVTQSPTHLIKTRGQQVTLRCSPKSGHDTVSWYQQALGQGPQFIFQYYEEEERQRGNFPDRFSGHQFPNYSSELNVNALLLGDSALYLCASSFGNSAAYEQYFGPGTRLTVT.

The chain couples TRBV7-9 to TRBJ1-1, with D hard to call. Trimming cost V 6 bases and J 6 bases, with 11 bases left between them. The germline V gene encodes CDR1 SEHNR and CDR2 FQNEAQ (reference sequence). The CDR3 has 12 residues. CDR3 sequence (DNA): TGTGCCAGCAGGAATATGAGAGCTGAAGCTTTCTTT. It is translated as CASRNMRAEAFF.

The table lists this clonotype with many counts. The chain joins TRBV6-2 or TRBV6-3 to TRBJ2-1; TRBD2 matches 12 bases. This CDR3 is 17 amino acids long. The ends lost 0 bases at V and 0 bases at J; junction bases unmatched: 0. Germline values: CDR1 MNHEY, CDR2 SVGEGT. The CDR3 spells CASSYSTSGSSYNEQFF. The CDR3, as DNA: TGTGCCAGCAGTTACTCGACTAGCGGGAGCTCCTACAATGAGCAGTTCTTC.

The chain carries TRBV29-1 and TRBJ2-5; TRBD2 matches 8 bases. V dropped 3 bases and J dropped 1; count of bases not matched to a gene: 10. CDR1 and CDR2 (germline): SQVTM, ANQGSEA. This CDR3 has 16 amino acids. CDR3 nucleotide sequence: TGCAGCGTTGACGTACCGACTAGCGCACCCCAAGAGACCCAGTACTTC. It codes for CSVDVPTSAPQETQYF.

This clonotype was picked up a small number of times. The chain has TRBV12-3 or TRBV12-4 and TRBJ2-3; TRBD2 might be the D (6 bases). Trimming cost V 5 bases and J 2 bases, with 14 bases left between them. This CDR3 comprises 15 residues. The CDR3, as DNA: TGTGCCAGCAGTAATCCGGGACTCCTCACAGATACGCAGTATTTT. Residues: CASSNPGLLTDTQYF.

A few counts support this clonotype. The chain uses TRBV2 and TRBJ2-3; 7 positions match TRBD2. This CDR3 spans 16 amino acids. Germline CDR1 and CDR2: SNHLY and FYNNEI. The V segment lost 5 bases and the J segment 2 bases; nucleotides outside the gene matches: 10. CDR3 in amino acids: CASSPAASGNTDTQYF. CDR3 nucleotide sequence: TGTGCCAGCAGTCCCGCGGCTAGCGGAAACACAGATACGCAGTATTTT.

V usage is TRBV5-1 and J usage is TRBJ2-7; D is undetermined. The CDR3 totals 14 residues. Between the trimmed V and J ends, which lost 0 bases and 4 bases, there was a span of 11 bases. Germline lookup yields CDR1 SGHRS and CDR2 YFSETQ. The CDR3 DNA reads TGCGCCAGCAGCTTGGATTCACCTGGGTACGAGCAGTACTTC. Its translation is CASSLDSPGYEQYF.

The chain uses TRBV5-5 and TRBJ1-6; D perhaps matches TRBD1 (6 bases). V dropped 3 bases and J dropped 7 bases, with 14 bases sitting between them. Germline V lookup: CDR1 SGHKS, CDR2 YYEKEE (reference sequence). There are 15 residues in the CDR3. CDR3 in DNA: TGTGCCAGCAGCTCCCCGACAGGTCTCAATTCACCCCTCCACTTT. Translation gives CASSSPTGLNSPLHF.

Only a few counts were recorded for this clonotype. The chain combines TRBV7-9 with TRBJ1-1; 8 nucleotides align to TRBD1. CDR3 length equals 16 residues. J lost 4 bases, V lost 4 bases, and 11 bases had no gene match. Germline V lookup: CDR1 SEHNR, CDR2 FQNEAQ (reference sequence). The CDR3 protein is CASSSAWTGLGTEAFF. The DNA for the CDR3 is TGTGCCAGCAGCTCCGCCTGGACAGGGCTAGGCACTGAAGCTTTCTTT.